Sequencing of this TCR beta chain was carried out in a study of blood T cell repertoires in COVID-19. Study-level information: PBMCs, B-cell-depleted T cells, or T cells were the source of the cDNA or gDNA that made up the material.

This CDR3 comprises 15 residues. CDR1 and CDR2 (germline): LGHNA, YNFKEQ. V lost 1 base and J lost 0, with 7 bases in between. Membership in each cohort depended on participant-reported clinical history. Assay: immunoSEQ multiplex PCR; the TCRdb copy retains only in-frame clones and omits some. The sample has roughly 300,000 clones; about 86% are singletons. The sample was PBMCs or T cells enriched from blood (not recorded which). This sequence joins TRBV4-2 and TRBJ1-3; D ambiguous. The sequence was obtained from a middle-aged woman with acute COVID-19. Here the CDR3 DNA reads TGTGCCAGCAGCCAAGGAACGAGCTCTGGAAACACCATATATTTT. This translates into CASSQGTSSGNTIYF.